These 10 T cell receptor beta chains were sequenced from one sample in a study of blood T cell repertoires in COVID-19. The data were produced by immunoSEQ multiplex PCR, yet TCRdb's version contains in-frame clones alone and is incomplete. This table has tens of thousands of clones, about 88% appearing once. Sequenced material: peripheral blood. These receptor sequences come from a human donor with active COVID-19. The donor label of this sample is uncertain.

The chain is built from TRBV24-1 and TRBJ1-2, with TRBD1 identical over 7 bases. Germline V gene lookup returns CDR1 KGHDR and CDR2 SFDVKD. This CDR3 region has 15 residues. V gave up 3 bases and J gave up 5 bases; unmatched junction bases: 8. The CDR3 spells CATSDPSQGQYGYTF. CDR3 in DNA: TGTGCCACCAGTGATCCTTCACAGGGACAGTATGGCTACACCTTC.

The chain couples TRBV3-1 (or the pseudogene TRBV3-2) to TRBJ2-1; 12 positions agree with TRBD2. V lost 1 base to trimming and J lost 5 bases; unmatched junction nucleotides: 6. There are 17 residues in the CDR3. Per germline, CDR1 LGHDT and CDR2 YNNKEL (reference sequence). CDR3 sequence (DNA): TGTGCCAGCAGCCAAGGAAGGAGACTAGCGGGGGACAATGAGCAGTTCTTC. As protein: CASSQGRRLAGDNEQFF.

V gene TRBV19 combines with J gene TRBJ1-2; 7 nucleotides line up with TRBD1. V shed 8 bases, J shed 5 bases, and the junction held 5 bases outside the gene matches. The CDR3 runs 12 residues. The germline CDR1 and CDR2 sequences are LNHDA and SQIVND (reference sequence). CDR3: CASEDREYGYTF. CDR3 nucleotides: TGTGCCAGTGAAGACAGGGAGTATGGCTACACCTTC. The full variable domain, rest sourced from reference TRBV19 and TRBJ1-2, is DGGITQSPKYLFRKEGQNVTLSCEQNLNHDAMYWYRQDPGQGLRLIYYSQIVNDFQKGDIAEGYSVSREKKESFPLTVTSAQKNPTAFYLCASEDREYGYTFGSGTRLTVV.

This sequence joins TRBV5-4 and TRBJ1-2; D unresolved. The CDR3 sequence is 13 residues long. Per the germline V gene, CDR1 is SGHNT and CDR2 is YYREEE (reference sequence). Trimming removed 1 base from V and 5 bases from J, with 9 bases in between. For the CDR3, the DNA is TGTGCCAGCAGCTTGATGAGTCAATATGGCTACACCTTC. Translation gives CASSLMSQYGYTF.

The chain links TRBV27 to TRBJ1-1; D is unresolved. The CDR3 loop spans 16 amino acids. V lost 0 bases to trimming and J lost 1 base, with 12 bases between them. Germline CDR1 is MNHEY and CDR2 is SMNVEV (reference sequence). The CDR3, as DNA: TGTGCCAGCAGTTTATCGATCGTCCGGGGGAACACTGAAGCTTTCTTT. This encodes CASSLSIVRGNTEAFF.

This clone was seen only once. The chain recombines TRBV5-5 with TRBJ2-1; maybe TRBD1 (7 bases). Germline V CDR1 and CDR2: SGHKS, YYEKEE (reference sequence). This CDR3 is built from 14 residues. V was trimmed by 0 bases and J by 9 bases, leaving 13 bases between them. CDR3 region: CASSLVPGGGEQFF. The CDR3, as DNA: TGTGCCAGCAGCTTGGTTCCAGGGGGAGGTGAGCAGTTCTTC. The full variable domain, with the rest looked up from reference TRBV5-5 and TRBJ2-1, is DAGVTQSPTHLIKTRGQQVTLRCSPISGHKSVSWYQQVLGQGPQFIFQYYEKEERGRGNFPDRFSARQFPNYSSELNVNALLLGDSALYLCASSLVPGGGEQFFGPGTRLTVL.

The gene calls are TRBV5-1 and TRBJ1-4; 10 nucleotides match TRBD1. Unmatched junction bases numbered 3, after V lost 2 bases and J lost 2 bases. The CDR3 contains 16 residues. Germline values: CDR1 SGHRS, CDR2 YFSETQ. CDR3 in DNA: TGCGCCAGCAGCTTTAGGACAGGGGGTACTAATGAAAAACTGTTTTTT. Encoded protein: CASSFRTGGTNEKLFF.

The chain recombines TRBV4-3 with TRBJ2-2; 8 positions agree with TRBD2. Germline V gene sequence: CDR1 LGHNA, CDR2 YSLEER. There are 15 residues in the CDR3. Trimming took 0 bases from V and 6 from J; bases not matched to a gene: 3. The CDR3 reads CASSQDVLAAGELFF. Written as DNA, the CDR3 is TGCGCCAGCAGCCAAGATGTACTAGCGGCCGGGGAGCTGTTTTTT.

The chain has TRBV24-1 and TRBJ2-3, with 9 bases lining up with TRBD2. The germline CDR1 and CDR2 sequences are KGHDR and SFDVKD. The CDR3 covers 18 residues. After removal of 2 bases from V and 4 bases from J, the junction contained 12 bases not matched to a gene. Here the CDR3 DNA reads TGTGCCACCAGTGATTACCACCGGTTGCGGGGGGGCGCAGATACGCAGTATTTT. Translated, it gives CATSDYHRLRGGADTQYF.

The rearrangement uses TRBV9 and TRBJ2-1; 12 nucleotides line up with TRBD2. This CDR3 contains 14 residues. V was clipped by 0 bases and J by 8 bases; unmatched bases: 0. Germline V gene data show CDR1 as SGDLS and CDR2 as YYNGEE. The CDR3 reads CASSVASGGDEQFF. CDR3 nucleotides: TGTGCCAGCAGCGTAGCTAGCGGGGGGGATGAGCAGTTCTTC.